A selection of T cell receptor beta chains follows, all from one sample in a study of T-cell memory formation after mild COVID-19. One entry per CDR3 protein, called by TCRdb with MiXCR from the 5' RACE reads. The table lists about 320,000 distinct CDR3 sequences, more than 13% of them singletons. Material for sequencing was PBMCs or a T cell subset sorted from them (not recorded which). Receptor source: a man younger than 35 who had mild COVID-19 (a few samples of this study predate the infection). Cell type and time point are not known. Both conserved end residues are part of each CDR3. A D gene is named only where the DNA matches it firmly. The size entry is marked missing in some rows and otherwise reads once, few, many or a size class.

v_gene	d_gene	j_gene	abundance	CDR3aa	CDR3nt
TRBV13	TRBD1	TRBJ2-3	few	CASSTQGDTDTQYF	TGTGCCAGCAGTACCCAGGGGGACACAGATACGCAGTATTTT
TRBV19	.	TRBJ2-6	.	CASSSYSGANVLTF	TGTGCCAGTAGCTCCTACTCTGGGGCCAACGTCCTGACTTTC
TRBV20-1	.	TRBJ1-2	.	CSARDLRGANYGYTF	TGCAGTGCTAGAGATCTCCGGGGAGCTAACTATGGCTACACCTTC
TRBV18	TRBD1	TRBJ2-5	.	CASSPGQGTGSQETQYF	TGTGCCAGCTCACCGGGACAAGGGACAGGCTCACAAGAGACCCAGTACTTC
TRBV6-6	.	TRBJ1-2	few	CASSYWYGYTF	TGTGCCAGCAGTTACTGGTACGGCTACACCTTC
TRBV11-1	.	TRBJ1-2	.	CASSSGGLENYGYTF	TGTGCCAGCAGCTCTGGCGGACTAGAAAACTATGGCTACACCTTC
TRBV6-1	.	TRBJ1-5	few	CASRPEYSNQPQHF	TGTGCCAGCAGGCCGGAGTATAGCAATCAGCCCCAGCATTTT
TRBV20-1	TRBD1	TRBJ1-1	many	CSARDGETGDTEAFF	TGCAGTGCTAGAGATGGGGAAACAGGGGACACTGAAGCTTTCTTT
TRBV25-1	TRBD1	TRBJ1-1	few	CASSEYPHNRGRSEAFF	TGTGCCAGCAGTGAATACCCCCATAACAGGGGGAGGAGTGAAGCTTTCTTT
TRBV7-2	.	TRBJ2-2	.	CASSLGGRTSGELFF	TGTGCCAGCAGCCTGGGGGGCAGGACGTCCGGGGAGCTGTTTTTT
TRBV4-3	.	TRBJ1-6	many	CASSQDTASGGSFNSPLHF	TGCGCCAGCAGCCAAGATACCGCCTCCGGTGGGTCCTTTAATTCACCCCTCCACTTT
TRBV6-6	TRBD1	TRBJ1-5	few	CASSFQGVGSQPQHF	TGTGCCAGCAGTTTCCAGGGGGTAGGGAGTCAGCCCCAGCATTTT
TRBV12-3/TRBV12-4	.	TRBJ1-2	.	CASSLYKSYGYTF	TGTGCCAGCAGTTTGTATAAGTCCTATGGCTACACCTTC
TRBV9	.	TRBJ2-1	.	CASSPGLTYNEQFF	TGTGCCAGCAGTCCCGGCCTGACCTACAATGAGCAGTTCTTC
TRBV20-1	.	TRBJ2-4	many	CSAGSFRNIQYF	TGCAGTGCTGGTTCTTTTCGAAACATTCAGTACTTC
TRBV7-2	.	TRBJ1-1	many	CASSQHRAEAFF	TGTGCCAGCAGCCAACACAGGGCAGAAGCTTTCTTT
TRBV4-2	.	TRBJ2-5	.	CASSQGGTSPTIIAETQYF	TGTGCCAGCAGCCAAGGCGGGACGTCCCCGACCATAATAGCAGAGACCCAGTACTTC
TRBV7-2	.	TRBJ1-5	.	CASSFARREEQPQHF	TGTGCCAGCAGCTTCGCCCGGAGGGAGGAACAGCCCCAGCATTTT
TRBV19	.	TRBJ2-1	few	CASVKDSSYNEQFF	TGTGCCAGTGTTAAGGACAGCTCCTACAATGAGCAGTTCTTC
TRBV2	.	TRBJ1-5	.	CASSDGRGNQPQHF	TGTGCCAGCAGTGATGGTCGGGGCAATCAGCCCCAGCATTTT
TRBV7-2	TRBD2	TRBJ2-5	few	CASSVAGGETQYF	TGTGCCAGCAGCGTTGCGGGGGGGGAGACCCAGTACTTC
TRBV7-9	TRBD1	TRBJ2-3	few	CAAPHGQGEYTQYF	TGTGCCGCGCCCCACGGACAGGGGGAATATACGCAGTATTTT
TRBV3-1	.	TRBJ1-1	.	CASSQAGTEAFF	TGTGCCAGCAGCCAAGCGGGGACCGAAGCTTTCTTT
TRBV12-3/TRBV12-4	.	TRBJ1-3	.	CASSSETGGNTIYF	TGTGCCAGCAGCTCTGAGACTGGGGGAAACACCATATATTTT
TRBV5-1	.	TRBJ1-4	few	CASSATNEKLFF	TGCGCCAGCAGTGCAACTAATGAAAAACTGTTTTTT
TRBV7-8	TRBD1	TRBJ1-2	.	CASSLEGARALYGYTF	TGTGCCAGCAGCTTAGAGGGGGCAAGGGCCCTCTATGGCTACACCTTC
TRBV13	.	TRBJ2-1	.	CASRRGGAGPQKFF	TGTGCCAGCAGAAGGGGAGGCGCAGGGCCCCAGAAGTTCTTC
TRBV29-1	.	TRBJ2-3	many	CSVTLRGWDTQYF	TGCAGCGTTACGTTGAGGGGTTGGGATACGCAGTATTTT
TRBV7-8	.	TRBJ2-7	.	CASSPIYEQYF	TGTGCCAGCAGCCCCATCTACGAGCAGTACTTC
TRBV7-9	.	TRBJ2-3	few	CASSLSRRPDTQYF	TGTGCCAGCAGCTTATCCCGTCGGCCAGATACGCAGTATTTT
TRBV9	.	TRBJ1-1	few	CASSVQGKNTEAFF	TGTGCCAGCAGCGTACAGGGGAAGAACACTGAAGCTTTCTTT
TRBV4-3	.	TRBJ2-1	.	CASSQDGDEQFF	TGCGCCAGCAGCCAAGATGGCGATGAGCAGTTCTTC
TRBV9	TRBD1	TRBJ1-1	few	CASSVDPGTGREAFF	TGTGCCAGCAGCGTAGACCCCGGGACAGGGAGAGAAGCTTTCTTT
TRBV7-3	TRBD1	TRBJ1-6	.	CASSLTPTGKSPLHF	TGTGCCAGCAGCTTAACCCCGACAGGGAAGTCACCCCTCCACTTT
TRBV2	.	TRBJ2-4	.	CASRTGIQYF	TGTGCCAGCAGGACGGGCATTCAGTACTTC